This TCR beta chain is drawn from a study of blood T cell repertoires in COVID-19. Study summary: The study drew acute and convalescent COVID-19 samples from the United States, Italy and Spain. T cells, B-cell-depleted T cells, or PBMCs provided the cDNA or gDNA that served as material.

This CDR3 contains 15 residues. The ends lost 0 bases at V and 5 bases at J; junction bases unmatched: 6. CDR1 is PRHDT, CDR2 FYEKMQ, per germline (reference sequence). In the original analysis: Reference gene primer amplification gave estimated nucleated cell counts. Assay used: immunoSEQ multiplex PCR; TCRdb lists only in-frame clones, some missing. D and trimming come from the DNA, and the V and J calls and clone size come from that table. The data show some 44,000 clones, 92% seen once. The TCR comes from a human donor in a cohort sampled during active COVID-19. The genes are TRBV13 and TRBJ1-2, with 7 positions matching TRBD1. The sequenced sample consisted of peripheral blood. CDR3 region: CASSLGIGGRYGYTF. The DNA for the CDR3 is TGTGCCAGCAGCTTAGGTATAGGGGGCAGGTATGGCTACACCTTC.